This T cell receptor (beta chain) was captured by sequencing in a study of blood T cell repertoires in COVID-19. Study as a whole: Spain, Italy and the United States supplied samples that represented acute and convalescent COVID-19.

Living in roughly 23 US areas, the participants were between 18 and 89 years of age. Recovered status applied to Cohort 3 donors who had two consecutive negative PCRs. It also applied to those with clearance or with symptom resolution. The germline CDR1 and CDR2 sequences are KGHSH and LQKENI. This CDR3 has 16 residues. V lost 5 bases and J lost 0; bases outside the gene matches: 6. Original analysis: Using reference gene primer amplification, nucleated cell counts were estimated. Clones were sequenced by immunoSEQ multiplex PCR, and TCRdb holds only the in-frame ones, with some missing. From that table come the V and J calls and clone size; the DNA was used to work out D and trimming. The sample lists about 400,000 clones, roughly 84% occurring once.

The TCR sequence derives from a young woman who had recovered from COVID-19. The V and J genes are TRBV18 and TRBJ1-4; TRBD1 matches 7 bases. The sample taken for sequencing was PBMCs or T cells enriched from blood (not recorded which). The DNA of the CDR3 is TGTGCCAGCTCATCGGGACAGATTGCAACTAATGAAAAACTGTTTTTT. This sequence encodes CASSSGQIATNEKLFF.